This TCR beta chain stems from a study of Graves' ophthalmopathy and Graves' hyperthyroidism. In its sample, this clonotype was seen a few times. Germline values: CDR1 SGHRS, CDR2 YFSETQ. The length of the CDR3 is 15 residues. V was pared by 1 base and J by 2 bases, with 2 bases of the junction left unmatched. Amplification of the TCR beta CDR3 regions used RNA transcripts (as template). After a first-round RT-PCR with HTBI primers, a second-round multiplex PCR was run. TCRdb passed the multiplex PCR reads through MiXCR, listing each CDR3 protein once. The data hold about 740,000 distinct CDR3 sequences, with 40% observed a single time.

The sequence came from an adult man with Graves' ophthalmopathy. The chain employs TRBV5-1 and TRBJ1-1; 10 bases are shared with TRBD1. The sample taken for sequencing was peripheral blood. The CDR3 DNA reads as TGCGCCAGCAGCTTGAGGGACAGGGGTAACACTGAAGCTTTCTTT. Translated: CASSLRDRGNTEAFF.